This T cell receptor (beta chain) was captured in a study of T cell responses to AZD1222 COVID-19 vaccine. Comment on this clone: Its antigen remains unknown.

CDR3 length: 16 amino acids. The germline gives CDR1 SGHVS, CDR2 FNYEAQ. Trimming took off 5 bases at V and 0 bases at J, with 11 bases between the two ends. General study results and limits: Donors in the cohort were predominantly white British and more often female, and clonal diversity was possibly underestimated. CD4 TCRs associated with vaccination spanned spike, dominating at 160-218 and 743-854.

The protocol was immunoSEQ multiplex PCR, while the TCRdb copy is restricted to in-frame clones and leaves out a portion. The table records approximately 110,000 clones, roughly 88% of them present only once. This specimen was peripheral blood, taken on day 0 of AZD1222 vaccination. The chain combines TRBV7-6 with TRBJ2-6; D not certain. The TCR was taken from an adult in good health. The CDR3 here is CASSTAPHSGANVLTF. As DNA, the CDR3 is TGTGCCAGCAGCACCGCCCCCCACTCTGGGGCCAACGTCCTGACTTTC.